The 26 T cell receptor beta chains below were found in one sample sequenced in a study of blood T cell repertoires in COVID-19. Measured with immunoSEQ multiplex PCR; TCRdb has only the in-frame clones, and not every one. The profile shows about 210,000 clones, approximately 90% of them singletons. Source material: peripheral blood. Source of these receptors: a man between 65 and 85 years old with acute or convalescent COVID-19.

This chain links TRBV5-1 with TRBJ2-3, with 8 nucleotides matching TRBD2. Germline-derived CDR1 and CDR2 are SGHRS and YFSETQ. The CDR3 totals 16 residues. The ends lost 0 bases at V and 2 bases at J; junction bases unmatched: 5. CDR3 nucleotides: TGCGCCAGCAGCTTGGCGGTAGCGGGAATCACAGATACGCAGTATTTT. Its translation: CASSLAVAGITDTQYF.

The rearrangement joins TRBV27 to TRBJ2-3; possibly TRBD1 for D (6 bases). Germline CDR1 reads MNHEY; CDR2 reads SMNVEV (reference sequence). CDR3 length: 14 residues. Between the trimmed V and J ends, which lost 6 bases and 2 bases, there was a span of 12 bases. The CDR3 DNA follows: TGTGCCAGCAGATTTACAGGGTACACAGATACGCAGTATTTT. Amino acids: CASRFTGYTDTQYF.

The chain uses TRBV29-1 and TRBJ2-1, with 14 bases that match TRBD2. The germline gives CDR1 SQVTM, CDR2 ANQGSEA. V lost 7 bases, J lost 5 bases, and 1 base stayed unmatched. CDR3 length: 13 residues. CDR3 loop: CSGTSGGHNEQFF. CDR3 DNA: TGCAGCGGGACTAGCGGGGGGCACAATGAGCAGTTCTTC.

This clone was counted ten times or more. The chain carries TRBV2 and TRBJ1-6; D may be TRBD1 (6 bases). The CDR3 has 12 amino acids. V shed 10 bases and J shed 5 bases, with 9 bases lying between them. Germline assignment: CDR1 SNHLY and CDR2 FYNNEI. CDR3 region: CANGQNNSPLHF. CDR3 bases: TGTGCCAACGGACAGAATAATTCACCCCTCCACTTT.

J is TRBJ2-1 and V is TRBV10-1, with 11 bases aligning to TRBD2. The CDR3 runs 19 residues. Germline values: CDR1 WNHNN, CDR2 SYGVQD (reference sequence). V dropped 3 bases and J dropped 0; count of bases not matched to a gene: 10. The CDR3 is CASSDPGTSGRSSYNEQFF. CDR3 bases: TGCGCCAGCAGTGACCCTGGGACTAGCGGAAGAAGCTCCTACAATGAGCAGTTCTTC.

This CDR3 is CASSLSGQAFYGYTF. The CDR3 DNA follows: TGTGCCAGCAGCTTGAGTGGGCAGGCCTTCTATGGCTACACCTTC. The chain combines TRBV5-5 with TRBJ1-2; D is unclear. Germline values: CDR1 SGHKS, CDR2 YYEKEE (reference sequence). This CDR3 has 15 amino acids. Deletions cut 1 base from V and 4 bases from J, with 14 bases between.

CDR3: CASSQGSIGLVPNEQFF. CDR3 DNA sequence: TGTGCCAGCAGCCAAGGGAGCATTGGACTAGTGCCGAATGAGCAGTTCTTC. The genes are TRBV3-1 (or the pseudogene TRBV3-2) and TRBJ2-1; 7 nucleotides match TRBD2. The CDR3 runs 17 residues. Looked up from germline, CDR1 is LGHDT and CDR2 is YNNKEL (reference sequence). J was trimmed by 7 bases and V by 1 base; bases with no gene match: 13.

The chain couples TRBV24-1 to TRBJ2-1, with 8 nucleotides matching TRBD2. The V gene end was trimmed by 4 bases and the J gene end by 2 bases; junction bases not matched to a gene: 3. Germline V lookup: CDR1 KGHDR, CDR2 SFDVKD. The CDR3 is made up of 15 amino acids. The CDR3 coding sequence is TGTGCCACCAGTGAATATAGCGGGACCTACAATGAGCAGTTCTTC. This codes for CATSEYSGTYNEQFF.

This clone was observed a single time. V gene TRBV12-5 combines with J gene TRBJ1-1; D unclear. The CDR3 extends over 14 amino acids. V lost 4 bases and J lost 0, with 9 bases in between. Per the germline V gene, CDR1 is LGHNT and CDR2 is FRNRAP. The CDR3 here is CASGSTNMNTEAFF. As DNA, the CDR3 is TGTGCTAGTGGTTCTACTAACATGAACACTGAAGCTTTCTTT. Combining the CDR3 with reference TRBV12-5 and TRBJ1-1 gives the whole variable domain DARVTQTPRHKVTEMGQEVTMRCQPILGHNTVFWYRQTMMQGLELLAYFRNRAPLDDSGMPKDRFSAEMPDATLATLKIQPSEPRDSAVYFCASGSTNMNTEAFFGQGTRLTVV.

This clone came up once. The chain is built from TRBV3-1 (or the pseudogene TRBV3-2) and TRBJ2-5; D perhaps matches TRBD2 (6 bases). Trimming pared 5 bases from V and 4 bases from J, leaving 26 bases between. The length of the CDR3 is 18 residues. Germline V gene sequence: CDR1 LGHDT, CDR2 YNNKEL (reference sequence). DNA of the CDR3: TGTGCCAGCAGCGACTGGTCCATGGGAGGTCCCGGGGGAGAGACCCAGTACTTC. It specifies CASSDWSMGGPGGETQYF.

The chain carries TRBV7-2 and TRBJ2-2; no definite D call. Germline V lookup: CDR1 SGHTA, CDR2 FQGNSA. This CDR3 spans 13 amino acids. Trimming pared 5 bases from V and 2 bases from J, leaving 6 bases between. As DNA, the CDR3 is TGTGCCAGCAGCCCGTCTAACACCGGGGAGCTGTTTTTT. It codes for CASSPSNTGELFF.

The chain has TRBV5-1 and TRBJ2-3, with 11 bases aligning to TRBD2. With V trimmed by 1 base and J by 6 bases, 10 bases remained unmatched. Germline values: CDR1 SGHRS, CDR2 YFSETQ. The CDR3 has 17 residues. DNA for the CDR3: TGCGCCAGCAGCTTGCCCACTAGCGGGAGCGGATCGGATACGCAGTATTTT. Encoded protein: CASSLPTSGSGSDTQYF.

The V and J genes are TRBV5-1 and TRBJ2-7; 12 nucleotides match TRBD1. The CDR3 contains 17 residues. Per germline, CDR1 SGHRS and CDR2 YFSETQ. J gave up 3 bases and V 4 bases, and 11 bases lay outside the gene matches. The CDR3 coding sequence is TGCGCCAGCAGCAGCGGGACAGGGGGCTACAACCTCTACGAGCAGTACTTC. This translates into CASSSGTGGYNLYEQYF.

The chain carries TRBV19 and TRBJ2-2; 9 bases fit TRBD2. Germline V gives CDR1 LNHDA, CDR2 SQIVND (reference sequence). V lost 10 bases and J lost 0; bases outside the gene matches: 24. The CDR3 sequence is 21 residues long. CDR3: CATSRRISGRFPPTNTGELFF. CDR3 nucleotides: TGTGCCACCAGTAGAAGGATAAGCGGGAGGTTCCCGCCTACGAACACCGGGGAGCTGTTTTTT. The variable domain in full, with the rest retrieved from reference TRBV19 and TRBJ2-2, is DGGITQSPKYLFRKEGQNVTLSCEQNLNHDAMYWYRQDPGQGLRLIYYSQIVNDFQKGDIAEGYSVSREKKESFPLTVTSAQKNPTAFYLCATSRRISGRFPPTNTGELFFGEGSRLTVL.

V usage is TRBV4-1 and J usage is TRBJ1-4; TRBD1 might be the D (6 bases). The CDR3 is made up of 16 amino acids. Germline V gene sequence: CDR1 MGHRA, CDR2 YSYEKL. Trimming removed 6 bases at V and 8 bases at J, with 22 bases between. CDR3 loop: CASRKGTIQWWEKLFF. The CDR3 coding sequence is TGCGCCAGCAGGAAAGGGACAATCCAATGGTGGGAAAAACTGTTTTTT.

This clone was found a few times. The chain carries TRBV5-1 and TRBJ2-6; TRBD1 matches 7 bases. Germline CDR1 is SGHRS and CDR2 is YFSETQ. The CDR3 spans 17 residues. The ends lost 4 bases at V and 0 bases at J; junction bases unmatched: 7. The CDR3 is CASSLGQPTSGANVLTF. DNA of the CDR3: TGCGCCAGCAGCCTGGGACAGCCAACCTCTGGGGCCAACGTCCTGACTTTC. The variable domain in full, with the rest retrieved from reference TRBV5-1 and TRBJ2-6, is KAGVTQTPRYLIKTRGQQVTLSCSPISGHRSVSWYQQTPGQGLQFLFEYFSETQRNKGNFPGRFSGRQFSNSRSEMNVSTLELGDSALYLCASSLGQPTSGANVLTFGAGSRLTVL.

This chain joins TRBV6-5 and TRBJ2-7; D possibly corresponds to TRBD1 (6 bases). The CDR3 spans 13 residues. V gave up 6 bases and J gave up 3 bases, with 12 bases separating them. Germline V gene data show CDR1 as MNHEY and CDR2 as SVGAGI. Written as DNA, the CDR3 is TGTGCCAGCAGGACGGGACAAAACTACGAGCAGTACTTC. Translating gives CASRTGQNYEQYF.

V usage is TRBV18 and J usage is TRBJ1-2, with D possibly matching TRBD1 (5 bases). Germline V gene lookup returns CDR1 KGHSH and CDR2 LQKENI. V lost 4 bases, J lost 1 base, and 7 bases lay in between. CDR3 length equals 13 residues. The DNA of the CDR3 is TGTGCCAGCTCACAACAGGATAACTATGGCTACACCTTC. Translation: CASSQQDNYGYTF.

The CDR3 DNA reads TGTGCCAGTAGTGTGACAGGGGGCGGCACCGGGGAGCTGTTTTTT. Its translation: CASSVTGGGTGELFF. The V call is TRBV19, the J call TRBJ2-2, with TRBD1 matching 10 bases. CDR3 length: 15 residues. Germline CDR1 reads LNHDA; CDR2 reads SQIVND (reference sequence). V dropped 5 bases and J dropped 4; count of bases not matched to a gene: 4.

This rearrangement joins TRBV7-9 to TRBJ2-2; 14 bases are shared with TRBD2. V was clipped by 5 bases and J by 1 base; unmatched bases: 3. CDR3 length: 17 residues. Germline lookup yields CDR1 SEHNR and CDR2 FQNEAQ (reference sequence). The CDR3 protein is CASSRLAGGLNTGELFF. DNA for the CDR3: TGTGCCAGCAGCCGACTAGCGGGAGGGTTGAACACCGGGGAGCTGTTTTTT. Full variable domain (outside the CDR3, taken from reference TRBV7-9 and TRBJ2-2): DTGVSQNPRHKITKRGQNVTFRCDPISEHNRLYWYRQTLGQGPEFLTYFQNEAQLEKSRLLSDRFSAERPKGSFSTLEIQRTEQGDSAMYLCASSRLAGGLNTGELFFGEGSRLTVL.

The genes are TRBV30 and TRBJ1-2; 9 bases are shared with TRBD1. Germline trimming cut 3 bases from V and 4 bases from J; bases unmatched to any gene: 9. The CDR3 totals 15 residues. Germline loops: CDR1 GTSNPN, CDR2 SVGIG (reference sequence). In nucleotides, the CDR3 is TGTGCCTGGAGGGGTACAGGGGGCGCAGGCTATGGCTACACCTTC. It is translated as CAWRGTGGAGYGYTF.

This clone appeared many times. This sequence joins TRBV18 and TRBJ1-2; D ambiguous. The CDR3 consists of 15 residues. The V gene's germline CDR1 is KGHSH and CDR2 LQKENI. Trimming removed 6 bases at V and 1 base at J, with 15 bases between. For the CDR3, the DNA is TGTGCCAGCTCCCAAATAACAGAATATAACTATGGCTACACCTTC. The encoded protein is CASSQITEYNYGYTF.

This chain joins TRBV6-5 and TRBJ1-6; 7 bases line up with TRBD1. Germline CDR1 is MNHEY and CDR2 is SVGAGI. The CDR3 consists of 14 residues. J gave up 9 bases and V 2 bases, and 4 bases lay outside the gene matches. The chain's CDR3 is CASSYRGHLSPLHF. DNA of the CDR3: TGTGCCAGCAGTTACAGGGGGCATCTTTCACCCCTCCACTTT.

The chain uses TRBV6-6 and TRBJ1-2; D not resolved. Germline CDR1 and CDR2: MNHNY and SVGAGI (reference sequence). The CDR3 runs 13 residues. The V end was cut by 5 bases, the J end by 2 bases, with 9 bases between. The CDR3 protein is CASSAQTNYGYTF. The CDR3 DNA is TGTGCCAGCAGTGCGCAGACAAACTATGGCTACACCTTC.

In its sample, this clone was seen a few times. The chain employs TRBV6-5 and TRBJ1-2, with D possibly matching TRBD1 (5 bases). The CDR3 is 12 residues long. The V end lost 7 bases, the J end lost 2 bases, and 8 bases lay between the germline ends. In germline, CDR1 is MNHEY, CDR2 SVGAGI. CDR3 region: CASNAGNYGYTF. The CDR3 region has the DNA TGTGCCAGCAATGCAGGGAACTATGGCTACACCTTC.

This clone has a single count. Within the sample, other DNA sequences also encode this same CDR3. The gene calls are TRBV5-1 and TRBJ2-2; D may be TRBD1 (5 bases). The V gene's germline CDR1 is SGHRS and CDR2 YFSETQ. The V and J ends lost 8 bases and 7 bases respectively, with 15 bases between them. CDR3 length: 13 residues. CDR3 in DNA: TGCGCCAGTAGCCCTTCAGGGATCGGGGAGCTGTTTTTT. It specifies CASSPSGIGELFF.